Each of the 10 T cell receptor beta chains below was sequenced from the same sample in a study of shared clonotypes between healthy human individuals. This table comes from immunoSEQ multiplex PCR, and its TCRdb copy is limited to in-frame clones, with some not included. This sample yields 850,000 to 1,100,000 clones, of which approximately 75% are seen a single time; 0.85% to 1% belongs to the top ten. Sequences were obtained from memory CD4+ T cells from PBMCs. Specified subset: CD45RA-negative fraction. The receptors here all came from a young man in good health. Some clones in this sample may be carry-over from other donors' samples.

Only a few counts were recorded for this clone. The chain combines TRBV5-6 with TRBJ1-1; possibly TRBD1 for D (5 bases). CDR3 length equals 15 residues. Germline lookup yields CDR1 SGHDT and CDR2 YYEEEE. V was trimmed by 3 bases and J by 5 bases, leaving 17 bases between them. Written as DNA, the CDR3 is TGTGCCAGCAGCTCCCTGGGTGCGGGGGGAACTGAAGCTTTCTTT. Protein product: CASSSLGAGGTEAFF. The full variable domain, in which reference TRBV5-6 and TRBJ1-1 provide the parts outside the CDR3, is DAGVTQSPTHLIKTRGQQVTLRCSPKSGHDTVSWYQQALGQGPQFIFQYYEEEERQRGNFPDRFSGHQFPNYSSELNVNALLLGDSALYLCASSSLGAGGTEAFFGQGTRLTVV.

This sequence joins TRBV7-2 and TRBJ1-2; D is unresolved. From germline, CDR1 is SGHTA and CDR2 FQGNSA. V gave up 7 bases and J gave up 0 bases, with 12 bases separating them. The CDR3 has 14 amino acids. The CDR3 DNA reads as TGTGCCAGCACCAAGTTTCGGGCTAACTATGGCTACACCTTC. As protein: CASTKFRANYGYTF.

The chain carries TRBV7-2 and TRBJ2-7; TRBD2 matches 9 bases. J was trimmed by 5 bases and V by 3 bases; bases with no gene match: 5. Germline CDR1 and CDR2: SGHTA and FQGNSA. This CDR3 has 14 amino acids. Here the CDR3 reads CASSLELAGNEQYF. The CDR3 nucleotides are TGTGCCAGCAGCTTGGAGCTAGCGGGAAACGAGCAGTACTTC. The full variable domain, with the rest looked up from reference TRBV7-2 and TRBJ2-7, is GAGVSQSPSNKVTEKGKDVELRCDPISGHTALYWYRQSLGQGLEFLIYFQGNSAPDKSGLPSDRFSAERTGGSVSTLTIQRTQQEDSAVYLCASSLELAGNEQYFGPGTRLTVT.

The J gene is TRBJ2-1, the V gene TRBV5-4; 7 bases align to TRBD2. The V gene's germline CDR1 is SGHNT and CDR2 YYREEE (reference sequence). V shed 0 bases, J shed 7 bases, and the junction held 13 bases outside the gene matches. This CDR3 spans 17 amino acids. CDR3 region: CASSLGAAGAHWNEQFF. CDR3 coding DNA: TGTGCCAGCAGCTTGGGGGCGGCGGGAGCTCACTGGAATGAGCAGTTCTTC.

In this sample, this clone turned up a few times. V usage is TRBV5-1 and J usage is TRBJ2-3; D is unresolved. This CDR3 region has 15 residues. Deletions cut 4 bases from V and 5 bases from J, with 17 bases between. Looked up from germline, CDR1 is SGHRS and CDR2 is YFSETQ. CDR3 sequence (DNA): TGCGCCAGCAGCCCATCCCCCACGGCGAGAGATACGCAGTATTTT. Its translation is CASSPSPTARDTQYF.

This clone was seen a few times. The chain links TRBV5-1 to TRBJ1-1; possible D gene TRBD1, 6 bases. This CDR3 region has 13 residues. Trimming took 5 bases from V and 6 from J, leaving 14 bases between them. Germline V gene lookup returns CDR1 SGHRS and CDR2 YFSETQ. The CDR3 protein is CASRPGGTSEAFF. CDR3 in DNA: TGCGCCAGCAGGCCTGGGGGGACATCTGAAGCTTTCTTT.

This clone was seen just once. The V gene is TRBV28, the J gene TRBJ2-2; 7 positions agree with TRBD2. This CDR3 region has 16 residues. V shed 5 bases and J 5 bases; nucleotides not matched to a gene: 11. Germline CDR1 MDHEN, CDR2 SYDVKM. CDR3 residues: CASSPPGDGGTGELFF. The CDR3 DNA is TGTGCCAGCAGTCCCCCCGGGGACGGGGGGACCGGGGAGCTGTTTTTT.

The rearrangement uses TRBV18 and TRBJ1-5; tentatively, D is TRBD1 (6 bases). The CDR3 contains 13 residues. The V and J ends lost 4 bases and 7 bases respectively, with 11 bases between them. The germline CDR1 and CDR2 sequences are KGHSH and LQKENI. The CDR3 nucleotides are TGTGCCAGCTCACTAGAAACAGGGCAGCCCCAGCATTTT. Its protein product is CASSLETGQPQHF. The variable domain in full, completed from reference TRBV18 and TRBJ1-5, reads NAGVMQNPRHLVRRRGQEARLRCSPMKGHSHVYWYRQLPEEGLKFMVYLQKENIIDESGMPKERFSAEFPKEGPSILRIQQVVRGDSAAYFCASSLETGQPQHFGDGTRLSIL.

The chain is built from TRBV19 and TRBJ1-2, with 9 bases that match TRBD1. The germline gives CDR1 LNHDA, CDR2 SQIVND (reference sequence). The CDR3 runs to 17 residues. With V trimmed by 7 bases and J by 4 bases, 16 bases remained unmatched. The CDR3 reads CASTSRWGQGETYGYTF. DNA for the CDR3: TGTGCCAGTACCAGTCGATGGGGACAGGGCGAAACCTATGGCTACACCTTC.

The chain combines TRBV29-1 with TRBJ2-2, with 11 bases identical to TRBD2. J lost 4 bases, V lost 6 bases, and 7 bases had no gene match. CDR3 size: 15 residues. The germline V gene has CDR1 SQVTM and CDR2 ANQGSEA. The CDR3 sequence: CSVTGTSGITGELFF. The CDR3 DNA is TGCAGCGTCACCGGGACTAGCGGAATCACCGGGGAGCTGTTTTTT.